This record concerns one T cell receptor beta chain sequence. This sample is drawn from a study of cytomegalovirus exposure and HLA in healthy donors. PCR amplification relied on 60 Vbeta primers (plus 13 Jbeta primers). Clones were read by immunoSEQ multiplex PCR, and TCRdb kept only the in-frame ones, dropping some. Of approximately 100,000 clones listed, approximately 79% are singletons. Sequenced: PBMCs. The clonotype comes from a man aged 55 to 69 in good health and CMV-seropositive.

The CDR3 DNA reads TGTGCCAGCAGGATTAGCGGGGGGGCGGATGAGCAGTTCTTC. Protein sequence: CASRISGGADEQFF. The chain has TRBV7-9 and TRBJ2-1; TRBD2 agrees at 11 bases. This CDR3 is built from 14 residues. CDR1 and CDR2 (germline): SEHNR, FQNEAQ (reference sequence). Losses at the gene ends were 6 bases for V and 8 bases for J; bases not matched to a gene: 6.